The clone carrying this TCR beta chain was detected many times. Antigen: not known. TCRdb ran MiXCR on the 5' RACE reads and lists one entry per CDR3 protein. The sample has under 300,000 distinct CDR3 sequences, roughly 8.7% seen once. The data derive from a study of identical twins. General observations from the study: Out-of-frame alpha sequences common to twins exhibited a surplus of low generation probability.

The CDR3 extends over 14 amino acids. The V gene's germline CDR1 is SGHVS and CDR2 FQNEAQ. V lost 1 base to trimming and J lost 5 bases, with 9 bases between them. A further study also used this sample, focusing on yellow fever vaccine responses in identical twins.

The receptor comes from a woman under 30 in good health. The chain couples TRBV7-8 to TRBJ2-1; D gene ambiguous. Material: CD8+ T cells sorted from blood. As DNA, the CDR3 is TGTGCCAGCAGCTTAGGGGCAGGAAACAATGAGCAGTTCTTC. This translates into CASSLGAGNNEQFF.